This T cell receptor (beta chain) was retrieved from a study of cytomegalovirus exposure and HLA in healthy donors. Concerning this clone itself: Its antigen is unidentified.

The PCR contained 60 Vbeta and 13 Jbeta primers. The table came from immunoSEQ multiplex PCR; TCRdb's copy has only in-frame clones and leaves some out. The data show fewer than 120,000 clones, around 83% seen once. Notes on the study in general: Diagnosis of cytomegalovirus status made by the classifier reportedly showed high specificity and sensitivity.

The sequence came from a woman aged 55 to 70 in good health and CMV-seropositive. The sample was PBMCs.

CDR3 nucleotide sequence: TGTGCCATCAGTGAGTCGGGGAAGGGGTGGAATCAGCCCCAGCATTTT. This gives the protein CAISESGKGWNQPQHF. The chain recombines TRBV10-3 with TRBJ1-5; the D gene is possibly TRBD1 (5 bases). Per the germline V gene, CDR1 is ENHRY and CDR2 is SYGVKD. V gave up 0 bases and J gave up 4 bases, with 13 bases separating them. This CDR3 region has 16 residues.